The entry below describes one T cell receptor (beta chain). This specimen belongs to a study of blood T cell repertoires in COVID-19. Study background: T cells, B-cell-depleted T cells, or PBMCs provided the cDNA or gDNA that served as material.

This CDR3 has 13 amino acids. With 2 bases clipped from V and 5 bases from J, the junction kept 3 bases outside the gene matches. Germline values: CDR1 SGHDT, CDR2 YYEEEE. The data were produced by immunoSEQ multiplex PCR, yet TCRdb's version contains in-frame clones alone and is incomplete. The sample carries 150,000 or so clones, roughly 81% recorded once. J is TRBJ2-5 and V is TRBV5-6; 7 nucleotides match TRBD1. Sequences were obtained from peripheral blood. The TCR originated in a human donor with acute or convalescent COVID-19. The donor label of this sample is uncertain. The CDR3: CASSLGGGETQYF. The DNA for the CDR3 is TGTGCCAGCAGCTTAGGGGGCGGGGAGACCCAGTACTTC.